The rows below give T cell receptor beta chains drawn from one sample of a study of blood T cell repertoires in COVID-19. Sequenced by immunoSEQ multiplex PCR; TCRdb stores in-frame clones only, minus some. The repertoire holds some 100,000 clones, with around 80% as singletons. Material: peripheral blood. These receptors all stem from a man over 45 with active or convalescent COVID-19. The CDR3 runs from the conserved cysteine through the conserved F or W. D genes are given only for firm matches. Clone size is not always given. Where it is, it says once, few, many or a class for expanded clones.

j_call	clone_size	v_call	d_call	cdr3_aa	cdr3_nt
TRBJ1-1	-	TRBV12-3/TRBV12-4	TRBD1	CASSFGTATEAFF	TGTGCCAGCAGTTTCGGGACAGCCACTGAAGCTTTCTTT
TRBJ2-1	-	TRBV21-1	-	CASSKEGTSRGNEQFF	TGTGCCAGCAGCAAAGAAGGGACTAGCAGGGGGAATGAGCAGTTCTTC
TRBJ2-5	few	TRBV15	TRBD2	CATSSGLAGPQETQYF	TGTGCCACCAGCAGCGGACTAGCGGGGCCCCAAGAGACCCAGTACTTC
TRBJ1-4	-	TRBV28	-	CATGRYEKLFF	TGTGCCACCGGGAGGTATGAAAAACTGTTTTTT
TRBJ1-5	-	TRBV24-1	-	CATSDLNRQAMSNQPQHF	TGTGCCACCAGTGATTTGAATCGGCAGGCTATGAGCAATCAGCCCCAGCATTTT
TRBJ2-3	once	TRBV4-3	TRBD2	CASSQGAGGSTDTQYF	TGCGCCAGCAGCCAGGGGGCGGGGGGGAGCACAGATACGCAGTATTTT
TRBJ1-4	once	TRBV24-1	TRBD1	CATSDSTGGKNEKLFF	TGTGCCACCAGTGATTCGACAGGGGGCAAAAATGAAAAACTGTTTTTT
TRBJ1-2	-	TRBV3-1/TRBV3-2	-	CASSQVGGNYGYTF	TGTGCCAGCAGCCAGGTGGGCGGGAACTATGGCTACACCTTC
TRBJ2-2	-	TRBV6-5	-	CASSIQGWDTGELFF	TGTGCCAGCAGTATACAGGGTTGGGACACCGGGGAGCTGTTTTTT
TRBJ1-2	-	TRBV27	TRBD1	CASSLKGADGYTF	TGTGCCAGCAGTTTAAAGGGGGCAGATGGCTACACCTTC